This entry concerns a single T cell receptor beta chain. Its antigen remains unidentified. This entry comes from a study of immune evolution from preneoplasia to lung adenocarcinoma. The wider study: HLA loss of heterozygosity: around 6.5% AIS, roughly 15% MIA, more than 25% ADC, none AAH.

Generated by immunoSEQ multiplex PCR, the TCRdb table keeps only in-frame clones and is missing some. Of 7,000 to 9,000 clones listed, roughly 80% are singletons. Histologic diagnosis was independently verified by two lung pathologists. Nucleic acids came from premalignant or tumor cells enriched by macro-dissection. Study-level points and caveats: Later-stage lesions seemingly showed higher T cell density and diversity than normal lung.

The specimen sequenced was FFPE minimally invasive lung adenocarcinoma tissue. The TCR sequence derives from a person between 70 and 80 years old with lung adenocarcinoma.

CDR3 amino acids: CASSRGTGGHSGNTIYF. The CDR3 DNA sequence: TGTGCCAGCAGCAGGGGGACAGGGGGCCACTCTGGAAACACCATATATTTT. V usage is TRBV5-4 and J usage is TRBJ1-3, with 12 bases aligning to TRBD1. The CDR3 is 17 amino acids. J lost 0 bases, V lost 4 bases, and 5 bases had no gene match. Germline-derived CDR1 and CDR2 are SGHNT and YYREEE (reference sequence). Looking up the rest from reference TRBV5-4 and TRBJ1-3 gives the full variable domain: ETGVTQSPTHLIKTRGQQVTLRCSSQSGHNTVSWYQQALGQGPQFIFQYYREEENGRGNFPPRFSGLQFPNYSSELNVNALELDDSALYLCASSRGTGGHSGNTIYFGEGSWLTVV.